This T cell receptor beta chain emerged from a study of T-cell reconstitution after alpha-beta-depleted transplantation in children. Findings and caveats of the study: At day 60, the high TCRbeta diversity found in some patients originated from recipient T cells and thymic progenitors that had survived. T-cell counts and diversity were attributed mostly to newly produced T cells one year after transplant. After transplant, at about two months, alpha-beta T cells were reportedly derived from several hundred expanded graft clones.

This clonotype was seen a few times. What it binds is unknown. Researchers prepared the TCRbeta library using unique molecular identifiers, the study reports. Via MiXCR, TCRdb re-called the PCR reads, giving one row per CDR3 protein. The sample consists of approximately 650,000 distinct CDR3 sequences, around 13% of them appearing once. V lost 4 bases, J lost 4 bases, and 8 bases stayed unmatched. CDR1 and CDR2 from the germline V gene are SGHNT and YENEEA. The CDR3 is 16 amino acids. The sequences come from PBMCs, collected before TCRalphabeta/CD19-depleted stem cell transplant. The TCR was taken from a girl under 10 years old with congenital amegakaryocytic thrombocytopenia, due to receive a stem cell transplant. V gene TRBV11-3 combines with J gene TRBJ2-3; TRBD2 matches 10 bases. CDR3 nucleotide sequence: TGTGCCAGCAGCTCCCGGGGAGCGGGAGGGCCAGATACGCAGTATTTT. It specifies CASSSRGAGGPDTQYF.